This T cell receptor (beta chain) came from a study of shared clonotypes between healthy human individuals. Between the trimmed V and J ends, which lost 4 bases and 3 bases, there was a span of 19 bases. The CDR3 consists of 17 residues. Germline assignment: CDR1 MGHRA and CDR2 YSYEKL. Findings and limits, study-wide: A reduction in generation probabilities was seen for non-shared clonotypes relative to those shared by all four donors. Some naive CD4 clonotypes, roughly 4.5%, turned up in common across several donors.

Only CD45RO-negative cells positively selected for CCR7 counted as naive CD8 cells, so terminally differentiated effector memory CD45RA+ cells were excluded. Libraries were prepared by immunoSEQ multiplex PCR; TCRdb keeps only in-frame clonotypes and omits some of them. The sample consists of hundreds of thousands of clones, more than 85% of them appearing once. As for this clone: Its matching antigen is unknown.

The chain recombines TRBV4-1 with TRBJ1-5, with a possible D match to TRBD1 (6 bases). Sequences were obtained from naive CD8+ T cells sorted from blood. The sequence derives from a young man in good health. In nucleotides, the CDR3 is TGCGCCAGCAGCCCAAGCAGTGCAGGGGCCCCCAATCAGCCCCAGCATTTT. This translates into CASSPSSAGAPNQPQHF.